Listed here is a single T cell receptor (beta chain). This sample stems from a study of cytomegalovirus exposure and HLA in healthy donors. The V gene end was trimmed by 8 bases and the J gene end by 1 base; junction bases not matched to a gene: 12. CDR1 and CDR2 (germline): ENHRY, SYGVKD. The CDR3 totals 17 residues. The approximately 120-subject validation cohort, separate from the roughly 670-subject first cohort, included the donors. Produced via immunoSEQ multiplex PCR; TCRdb's table is partial and in-frame only. The sample holds some 190,000 clones; 86% are singletons and the top ten take almost 1.5%.

This receptor was obtained from a young woman in good health and CMV-seronegative. The chain uses TRBV10-3 and TRBJ2-2; 8 bases map to TRBD1. Sequencing input: PBMCs. The chain's CDR3 is CAIGERTGRGNTGELFF. The CDR3 DNA sequence: TGTGCCATCGGGGAGCGGACAGGGCGGGGGAACACCGGGGAGCTGTTTTTT.